The 28 T cell receptor beta chains reported below all come from one sample, sequenced in a study of shared clonotypes between healthy human individuals (dated by TCRdb to the early 2020s). Library prep was done by the immunoSEQ multiplex PCR assay. The table was pulled from immuneACCESS by TCRdb, which kept in-frame rearrangements only. Such tables lose some clones; where checked, under half of the loss comes from unresolved V genes, and the rest has no known cause. The sample table shows 190,000 or so clones, and over 80% are seen once. 0.067% of the sample lies in the top ten. Sequenced sample: naive CD4+ T cells sorted from blood. Per the publication, the cell subset or site label means: CD45RA+ positively selected. These TCRs come from a woman in her thirties in good health.

The V gene is TRBV5-1, the J gene TRBJ1-4; no clear D gene. V was shortened by 0 bases and J by 7 bases, with 13 bases between the two germline ends. Germline CDR1 and CDR2: SGHRS and YFSETQ. The CDR3 extends over 15 amino acids. CDR3 loop: CASSLEGRELEKLFF. For the CDR3, the DNA is TGCGCCAGCAGCTTGGAGGGCAGAGAGCTTGAAAAACTGTTTTTT.

The J gene is TRBJ2-1, the V gene TRBV7-8, with 11 bases aligning to TRBD2. J lost 4 bases, V lost 4 bases, and 6 bases had no gene match. The germline V gene has CDR1 SGHVS and CDR2 FQNEAQ. This CDR3 comprises 16 residues. CDR3 DNA sequence: TGTGCCAGCAGCTCTCAGACTAGCGGGGATTACAATGAGCAGTTCTTC. Protein: CASSSQTSGDYNEQFF.

V usage is TRBV20-1 and J usage is TRBJ2-7; D is unresolved. The V end was cut by 4 bases, the J end by 6 bases, with 7 bases between. The CDR3 is 10 amino acids. From germline, CDR1 is DFQATT and CDR2 SNEGSKA (reference sequence). As DNA, the CDR3 is TGCAGTGCTACGAGATCCGAGCAGTACTTC. Encoded protein: CSATRSEQYF.

In its sample, this clone was seen once. The chain is built from TRBV6-6 and TRBJ1-1, with a weak D call TRBD1 (6 bases). This CDR3 is 16 amino acids long. Trimming took 7 bases from V and 4 from J, leaving 22 bases between them. CDR1 is MNHNY, CDR2 SVGAGI, per germline (reference sequence). The CDR3 bases are TGTGCCAGCACCGAGAGAGCTGGGGGCGCGGCCACTGAAGCTTTCTTT. As protein: CASTERAGGAATEAFF.

The CDR3 DNA is TGTGCCAGTAGTATCAGGACTAGCGGGAGGGCTGATGAGCAGTTCTTC. This encodes CASSIRTSGRADEQFF. The gene calls are TRBV19 and TRBJ2-1; 15 bases are shared with TRBD2. The CDR3 sequence is 16 residues long. Germline V CDR1 and CDR2: LNHDA, SQIVND (reference sequence). V trimming: 3 bases; J trimming: 8 bases; junction bases outside the gene matches: 5.

This clone was recorded only once. The chain carries TRBV27 and TRBJ1-2, with D possibly TRBD1 on 6 matching bases. Germline assignment: CDR1 MNHEY and CDR2 SMNVEV (reference sequence). The CDR3 is 16 amino acids. V was cut by 7 bases and J by 4 bases, with 22 bases left in between. The CDR3 DNA is TGTGCCAGCACCCCTAGGGGGGCTTTGGCACCCTATGGCTACACCTTC. Its protein product is CASTPRGALAPYGYTF.

V usage is TRBV5-3 and J usage is TRBJ2-7; no reliable D call. TRBV5-3 is reported as an ORF; its role is uncertain. Trimming took off 8 bases at V and 4 bases at J, with 10 bases between the two ends. There are 11 residues in the CDR3. Here the CDR3 reads CASNHRYEQYF. CDR3 DNA sequence: TGTGCCAGCAACCATCGATACGAGCAGTACTTC.

The chain has TRBV5-1 and TRBJ2-1; possible D gene TRBD2, 6 bases. V dropped 0 bases and J dropped 7 bases, with 11 bases sitting between them. This CDR3 spans 14 amino acids. Germline values: CDR1 SGHRS, CDR2 YFSETQ. CDR3 coding DNA: TGCGCCAGCAGCTTGGGCGGAGGGGAGAATGAGCAGTTCTTC. The encoded protein is CASSLGGGENEQFF.

J is TRBJ1-4 and V is TRBV11-3, with D uncertain. V dropped 3 bases and J dropped 0 bases, with 20 bases sitting between them. In germline, CDR1 is SGHNT, CDR2 YENEEA. The CDR3 covers 19 residues. DNA for the CDR3: TGTGCCAGCAGCTTTTCTGTAGACCGCGGCCTTGCAACTAATGAAAAACTGTTTTTT. Amino acids: CASSFSVDRGLATNEKLFF. The full variable domain, rest sourced from reference TRBV11-3 and TRBJ1-4, is EAGVVQSPRYKIIEKKQPVAFWCNPISGHNTLYWYLQNLGQGPELLIRYENEEAVDDSQLPKDRFSAERLKGVDSTLKIQPAELGDSAVYLCASSFSVDRGLATNEKLFFGSGTQLSVL.

V is TRBV6-1 and J is TRBJ2-7; D is possibly TRBD1 (6 bases). CDR1 and CDR2 (germline): MNHNS, SASEGT. The CDR3 totals 15 residues. V lost 8 bases to trimming and J lost 5 bases, with 22 bases between them. In DNA form, the CDR3 reads TGTGCCAGCCCCCCTAGTGGACAGCTCTATAACGAGCAGTACTTC. This translates into CASPPSGQLYNEQYF.

This clone was seen a single time. The rearrangement uses TRBV18 and TRBJ1-1, with unresolved D. CDR3 length: 14 residues. Trimming pared 4 bases from V and 6 bases from J, leaving 15 bases between. Germline V gene sequence: CDR1 KGHSH, CDR2 LQKENI. CDR3 in DNA: TGTGCCAGCTCACTCAGTATATTGGTACCTGAAGCTTTCTTT. Protein: CASSLSILVPEAFF.

The CDR3 DNA is TGTGCCAGCAGTCTCCTAACAGGGGCGAACACTGAAGCTTTCTTT. It specifies CASSLLTGANTEAFF. The V gene is TRBV27, the J gene TRBJ1-1; TRBD1 matches at 7 bases. Germline-derived CDR1 and CDR2 are MNHEY and SMNVEV (reference sequence). The CDR3 totals 15 residues. V was pared by 5 bases and J by 1 base, with 7 bases of the junction left unmatched.

This sequence joins TRBV5-8 and TRBJ2-1; D is perhaps TRBD1 or TRBD2 (6 bases each). CDR3 length: 16 residues. The germline CDR1 and CDR2 sequences are SGHTS and YDEGEE. The V and J ends lost 0 bases and 7 bases respectively, with 17 bases between them. The chain's CDR3 is CASSLGWGAHLNEQFF. CDR3 nucleotides: TGTGCCAGCAGCTTGGGATGGGGGGCCCATCTAAATGAGCAGTTCTTC.

The chain carries TRBV9 and TRBJ1-1; D remains ambiguous. CDR3 length: 14 residues. V lost 0 bases and J lost 4, with 10 bases in between. Germline loops: CDR1 SGDLS, CDR2 YYNGEE. CDR3 protein: CASSVDGRATEAFF. In DNA form, the CDR3 reads TGTGCCAGCAGCGTAGACGGCAGAGCCACTGAAGCTTTCTTT.

This sequence joins TRBV5-4 and TRBJ2-7, with 12 bases that match TRBD2. V dropped 4 bases and J dropped 2; count of bases not matched to a gene: 7. The CDR3 extends over 16 amino acids. The V gene's germline CDR1 is SGHNT and CDR2 YYREEE (reference sequence). The chain's CDR3 is CASSLGTSGQPYEQYF. CDR3 nucleotides: TGTGCCAGCAGCCTCGGGACTAGCGGGCAGCCCTACGAGCAGTACTTC.

The genes are TRBV14 and TRBJ1-1; no firm D call. Germline V CDR1 and CDR2: SGHDN, FVKESK. Trimming removed 4 bases at V and 5 bases at J, with 17 bases between. The CDR3 sequence is 15 residues long. The chain's CDR3 is CASSLAAGGSTEAFF. The DNA of the CDR3 is TGTGCCAGCAGCCTTGCGGCGGGCGGGAGTACTGAAGCTTTCTTT.

The V and J genes are TRBV7-9 and TRBJ2-5; 8 bases are a match to TRBD2. The CDR3 is made up of 16 amino acids. Germline CDR1 reads SEHNR; CDR2 reads FQNEAQ (reference sequence). The trim removed 1 base at V and 5 bases at J, leaving 9 bases unmatched. The CDR3 loop reads CASSLGPGSGAETQYF. In DNA form, the CDR3 reads TGTGCCAGCAGCTTAGGGCCGGGTAGCGGGGCGGAGACCCAGTACTTC.

Details on this clone: A read error may produce the germline difference seen at one junction end. The chain uses TRBV4-1 and TRBJ2-3; the D gene is possibly TRBD2 (5 bases). Per the germline V gene, CDR1 is MGHRA and CDR2 is YSYEKL. CDR3 size: 15 residues. For the CDR3, the DNA is TGCGCCAGCAGCCAAGATAGGCCTAGCAGAGATACGCAGTATTTT. It specifies CASSQDRPSRDTQYF.

This clone was detected only a few times. This chain connects TRBV20-1 to TRBJ2-5; D not certain. Germline assignment: CDR1 DFQATT and CDR2 SNEGSKA (reference sequence). V dropped 6 bases and J dropped 4 bases, with 6 bases sitting between them. The CDR3 spans 10 residues. The CDR3 reads CSAYRETQYF. The CDR3 bases are TGCAGTGCCTATCGAGAGACCCAGTACTTC.

The chain links TRBV18 to TRBJ2-1; TRBD2 matches at 13 bases. This CDR3 has 18 residues. Germline V gives CDR1 KGHSH, CDR2 LQKENI. V lost 3 bases, J lost 7 bases, and 12 bases stayed unmatched. CDR3 residues: CASSPIELGLAGWNEQFF. The CDR3 DNA follows: TGTGCCAGCTCACCGATTGAGCTGGGACTAGCGGGATGGAATGAGCAGTTCTTC.

This clone occurred a few times. This chain links TRBV5-1 with TRBJ2-7; the match to TRBD1 covers 12 bases. V dropped 4 bases and J dropped 1; count of bases not matched to a gene: 6. The germline CDR1 and CDR2 sequences are SGHRS and YFSETQ. The CDR3 spans 16 residues. The CDR3 bases are TGCGCCAGCAGCGTGGGACAGGGGGCGAGGTCCTACGAGCAGTACTTC. Amino acid sequence: CASSVGQGARSYEQYF.

This clone was counted a single time. V is TRBV18 and J is TRBJ2-7; D ambiguous. Trimming removed 2 bases at V and 0 bases at J, with 8 bases between. Germline CDR1 KGHSH, CDR2 LQKENI. The length of the CDR3 is 14 residues. The CDR3 here is CASSPAYTSYEQYF. CDR3 nucleotides: TGTGCCAGCTCACCAGCTTATACCTCCTACGAGCAGTACTTC.

The gene calls are TRBV2 and TRBJ1-3; no definite D call. CDR1 SNHLY and CDR2 FYNNEI come from the germline V gene. CDR3 length: 17 amino acids. V was pared by 4 bases and J by 3 bases, with 19 bases between. CDR3 region: CASSADGRYRDGNTIYF. CDR3 sequence (DNA): TGTGCCAGCAGTGCGGATGGCAGGTATCGGGATGGAAACACCATATATTTT.

The chain joins TRBV5-1 to TRBJ2-6, with D hard to call. The CDR3 sequence is 14 residues long. Germline assignment: CDR1 SGHRS and CDR2 YFSETQ. V shed 8 bases and J shed 1 base, with 10 bases lying between them. The DNA for the CDR3 is TGCGCCAGTGCTTTGGTATCTGGGGCCAACGTCCTGACTTTC. Translation gives CASALVSGANVLTF.

V and J are TRBV11-2 and TRBJ1-1; weak D call: TRBD1 (6 bases). The germline V gene encodes CDR1 SGHAT and CDR2 FQNNGV. This CDR3 comprises 14 residues. Trimming removed 1 base from V and 4 bases from J, with 10 bases in between. The CDR3 nucleotides read TGTGCCAGCAGCTTAGCAGGGGACGGCACTGAAGCTTTCTTT. It yields the protein CASSLAGDGTEAFF. Looking up the rest from reference TRBV11-2 and TRBJ1-1 gives the full variable domain: EAGVAQSPRYKIIEKRQSVAFWCNPISGHATLYWYQQILGQGPKLLIQFQNNGVVDDSQLPKDRFSAERLKGVDSTLKIQPAKLEDSAVYLCASSLAGDGTEAFFGQGTRLTVV.

V usage is TRBV7-2 and J usage is TRBJ2-7, with 7 bases fitting TRBD2. Germline-derived CDR1 and CDR2 are SGHTA and FQGNSA. The CDR3 has 17 residues. The ends lost 5 bases at V and 0 bases at J; junction bases unmatched: 13. The CDR3 spells CASSRAAAGGNSYEQYF. The CDR3 DNA reads as TGTGCCAGCAGCCGGGCGGCCGCCGGGGGGAACTCCTACGAGCAGTACTTC.

This rearrangement joins TRBV7-9 to TRBJ1-2; possibly TRBD1 for D (5 bases). Germline lookup yields CDR1 SEHNR and CDR2 FQNEAQ (reference sequence). V was cut by 5 bases and J by 6 bases, with 19 bases left in between. There are 15 residues in the CDR3. CDR3 nucleotides: TGTGCCAGCAGCCTAAGAGGGGACGGCGGGAATGGCTACACCTTC. Its translation is CASSLRGDGGNGYTF.

The chain links TRBV5-1 to TRBJ1-3; D gene unclear. This CDR3 comprises 16 residues. V lost 1 base to trimming and J lost 0 bases, with 11 bases between them. CDR1 is SGHRS and CDR2 is YFSETQ in the germline V gene. The CDR3 DNA reads TGCGCCAGCAGCTTGTGGGAGAGCAACTCTGGAAACACCATATATTTT. Translated: CASSLWESNSGNTIYF.